Sequencing of this TCR beta chain was carried out in a study of shared clonotypes between healthy human individuals. Profiling relied on immunoSEQ multiplex PCR, and the TCRdb table lists in-frame clones only, not all of them. Here the sample spans some 2.1 million clones, around 96% being singletons. With 2 bases removed from V and 5 bases from J, the gap between germline ends came to 18 bases. The germline V gene has CDR1 GTSNPN and CDR2 SVGIG (reference sequence). This CDR3 comprises 15 residues. Positive CCR7 selection of CD45RO-negative cells yielded the naive CD8 cells, and terminally differentiated effector memory CD45RA+ cells were excluded.

Sequencing input: naive CD8+ T cells sorted from blood. The J gene is TRBJ1-1, the V gene TRBV30; possibly TRBD1 for D (5 bases). The source of this sequence is a man between 18 and 29 years old in good health. The CDR3 coding sequence is TGTGCCTGGAGTCCAACCCTGGGGGGAGGGACTGAAGCTTTCTTT. Its protein product is CAWSPTLGGGTEAFF.